This T cell receptor (beta chain) was obtained from a study of beta chain features in type 1 diabetes. Whole-study results and caveats: The study left unresolved whether HLA type influences TCRB rearrangement. For Type 1 diabetes patients, all four CD4+ subsets carried TCRB CDR3s that were moderately but significantly shorter.

Turning to this clone: The target antigen is unknown.

Only one heparinised blood draw was taken per donor, and its volume averaged approximately 0.11 L. Sorting that relied on CD45RO/CCR7/CD25/CD127/CD95/CD27 yielded CD4+ naive, central memory, regulatory and stem cell-like memory cells. The investigators reverse transcribed all of the isolated RNA, so they sequenced expressed TCRB transcripts. TCRdb's table, derived via immunoSEQ multiplex PCR, lists solely in-frame clones and lacks some. Of fewer than 200,000 clones in the sample, 10% to 15% were seen once. The ends were cut back, 0 bases at V and 2 bases at J, with 11 bases in the middle. Germline V gene data show CDR1 as MGHDK and CDR2 as SYGVNS. The CDR3 has 15 amino acids.

What was sequenced was central memory CD4+ T cells from blood. The receptor's source is a woman aged 18 to 35 in good health. This chain joins TRBV25-1 and TRBJ2-7, with D tentatively TRBD1 (5 bases). In DNA form, the CDR3 reads TGTGCCAGCAGTGAATATGGTGGGGCGACCTACGAGCAGTACTTC. It translates to CASSEYGGATYEQYF.